Below, 32 T cell receptor beta chains from the same sample are listed, as sequenced in a study of post-analysis software for immune sequencing data. Notes on the study in general: Patients used about 5 TRBV segments, including TRBV5-6, TRBV5-1 and TRBV20-1, more often than controls.

Unique molecular identifiers featured in each of the TCR beta cDNA libraries. TCRdb re-analysed the PCR reads in MiXCR, keeping a single row per CDR3 protein. Of roughly 670,000 distinct CDR3 sequences in the sample, about 60% were seen once. The antigens of these receptors remain unknown. Sequenced input: blood. These receptors were obtained from a girl aged 2 to 9 with multiple sclerosis.

This clonotype was observed a few times. The chain joins TRBV25-1 to TRBJ2-4; 11 nucleotides line up with TRBD1. The J call may be faulty, since TRBJ2-7 better matches the DNA end. Germline CDR1 reads MGHDK; CDR2 reads SYGVNS. The CDR3 totals 16 residues. The CDR3 nucleotides are TGTGCCAGCAGCCGGGACAGGGGGTCCCCCCTCTACGAGCAGTACTTC. Protein: CASSRDRGSPLYEQYF.

In the case of this clonotype: One junction end disagrees with the germline gene, perhaps due to a read error. The rearrangement joins TRBV7-2 to TRBJ2-6, with TRBD1 matching over 8 bases. This CDR3 has 16 residues. Germline CDR1 and CDR2: SGHTA and FQGNSA. CDR3 sequence reads: CASSLRTGPGANVRTF. CDR3 coding DNA: TGTGCCAGCAGCTTACGGACAGGGCCTGGGGCCAACGTCCGGACTTTC.

The gene calls are TRBV7-2 and TRBJ2-7; D is undetermined. This CDR3 is built from 11 residues. Trimming removed 7 bases at V and 6 bases at J, with 10 bases between. Germline V gene sequence: CDR1 SGHTA, CDR2 FQGNSA. In DNA form, the CDR3 reads TGTGCCAGCACCCCCGGCGGCGAGCAGTACTTC. Amino acids: CASTPGGEQYF.

This chain uses TRBV29-1 with TRBJ2-5; D gene ambiguous. V was shortened by 3 bases and J by 1 base, with 9 bases between the two germline ends. The CDR3 contains 13 residues. Germline V gives CDR1 SQVTM, CDR2 ANQGSEA. The CDR3: CSVERIAQETQYF. CDR3 sequence (DNA): TGCAGCGTTGAGCGGATCGCCCAAGAGACCCAGTACTTC.

The rearrangement uses TRBV29-1 and TRBJ2-5, with D unclear. Germline V gives CDR1 SQVTM, CDR2 ANQGSEA. The CDR3 is 14 amino acids. V was clipped by 7 bases and J by 5 bases, with 20 bases between them. DNA for the CDR3: TGCAGCGCGCGGCCAACCCCGGACCCGGAGACCCAGTACTTC. It yields the protein CSARPTPDPETQYF.

This clonotype was found a few times. The chain has TRBV4-3 and TRBJ2-1; a weak D match, TRBD1 (6 bases). The V end was cut by 4 bases, the J end by 5 bases, with 12 bases between. CDR1 and CDR2 (germline): LGHNA, YSLEER. The CDR3 extends over 14 amino acids. CDR3 region: CASSPGHRHNEQFF. The CDR3 coding sequence is TGCGCCAGCAGCCCGGGACACCGACACAATGAGCAGTTCTTC.

This chain links TRBV7-9 with TRBJ2-1, with 11 bases that match TRBD2. Germline CDR1 is SEHNR and CDR2 is FQNEAQ (reference sequence). The CDR3 is 14 residues long. With 5 bases clipped from V and 10 bases from J, the junction kept 7 bases outside the gene matches. The CDR3 sequence is CASSPPGLAEEQFF. The CDR3 nucleotides are TGTGCCAGCAGCCCGCCGGGACTAGCGGAGGAGCAGTTCTTC.

This clonotype was detected only a few times. This rearrangement joins TRBV20-1 to TRBJ2-1; 7 nucleotides line up with TRBD2. The CDR3 is made up of 11 amino acids. The germline CDR1 and CDR2 sequences are DFQATT and SNEGSKA (reference sequence). J gave up 9 bases and V 3 bases, and 2 bases lay outside the gene matches. CDR3 coding DNA: TGCAGTGCTAGGGGAGGGGTTGAGCAGTTCTTC. Its translation: CSARGGVEQFF.

V and J are TRBV20-1 and TRBJ2-1; D is perhaps TRBD2 (6 bases). This CDR3 comprises 18 residues. The V end lost 0 bases, the J end lost 0 bases, and 18 bases lay between the germline ends. Germline V gene data show CDR1 as DFQATT and CDR2 as SNEGSKA (reference sequence). The CDR3 here is CSARDETTKRASYNEQFF. The CDR3 nucleotides read TGCAGTGCTAGAGATGAGACGACCAAGCGGGCCTCCTACAATGAGCAGTTCTTC.

This clonotype turned up a few times. The rearrangement links TRBV4-1 to TRBJ2-1, with D unclear. This CDR3 region has 16 residues. V was cut by 4 bases and J by 3 bases, with 16 bases left in between. Germline V gives CDR1 MGHRA, CDR2 YSYEKL. Here the CDR3 DNA reads TGCGCCAGCAGCCCGCTCCCGGCCTTTGACTACAATGAGCAGTTCTTC. Its protein product is CASSPLPAFDYNEQFF.

This clonotype was detected a few times. The CDR3, as DNA: TGTGCCAGCACCCCACCCGGGGGTGGGCCCCTCCACTTT. Translated: CASTPPGGGPLHF. The V call is TRBV12-3 or TRBV12-4, the J call TRBJ1-6, with D possibly TRBD1 on 5 matching bases. The length of the CDR3 is 13 residues. Between the trimmed V and J ends, which lost 7 bases and 13 bases, there was a span of 17 bases.

This clonotype appeared a few times. The rearrangement joins TRBV6-1 to TRBJ2-1, with a weak D call TRBD2 (6 bases). Per the germline V gene, CDR1 is MNHNS and CDR2 is SASEGT. Trimming shortened V by 6 bases and J by 7 bases, and 16 bases separated the two germline ends. This CDR3 has 14 amino acids. Here the CDR3 reads CASRRGPGDNEQFF. The CDR3 DNA is TGTGCCAGCAGACGGGGACCGGGGGATAATGAGCAGTTCTTC.

J is TRBJ2-3 and V is TRBV20-1; D remains ambiguous. V lost 3 bases and J 5 bases, leaving 9 bases between the germline ends. This CDR3 region has 12 residues. CDR1 and CDR2 from the germline V gene are DFQATT and SNEGSKA (reference sequence). This CDR3 reads CSASRSGDTQYF. In nucleotides, the CDR3 is TGCAGTGCTAGCCGGTCCGGAGATACGCAGTATTTT.

The genes are TRBV29-1 and TRBJ2-1, with TRBD2 matching over 10 bases. Germline CDR1 and CDR2: SQVTM and ANQGSEA. The V gene end was trimmed by 4 bases and the J gene end by 5 bases; junction bases not matched to a gene: 5. The CDR3 spans 14 residues. The CDR3 DNA reads TGCAGCGTTGTTAGCGGGGGGACCCACAATGAGCAGTTCTTC. It codes for CSVVSGGTHNEQFF.

The gene calls are TRBV27 and TRBJ1-2; TRBD1 agrees at 10 bases. Germline CDR1 reads MNHEY; CDR2 reads SMNVEV (reference sequence). The J segment lost 7 bases and the V segment lost 6 bases, leaving 5 bases of the junction unmatched. The CDR3 covers 13 residues. This CDR3 is CASRDRGLGGYTF. The CDR3 coding sequence is TGTGCCAGCAGAGACAGGGGGCTAGGTGGCTACACCTTC.

CDR3 sequence reads: CAISVSQRQGTSSGANVLTF. The CDR3 nucleotides read TGTGCCATCAGTGTCAGCCAACGACAGGGGACTAGCTCTGGGGCCAACGTCCTGACTTTC. The chain carries TRBV10-3 and TRBJ2-6; perhaps D is TRBD1 or TRBD2 (8 bases each). The germline gives CDR1 ENHRY, CDR2 SYGVKD. CDR3 length equals 20 residues. V gave up 4 bases and J gave up 0 bases, with 22 bases separating them.

The chain couples TRBV20-1 to TRBJ2-1; TRBD2 matches 10 bases. CDR1 is DFQATT and CDR2 is SNEGSKA in the germline V gene (reference sequence). The CDR3 has 16 amino acids. Germline trimming cut 0 bases from V and 4 bases from J; bases unmatched to any gene: 6. CDR3 coding DNA: TGCAGTGCTAGAGACCTAGCGGGAGTCGCTTACAATGAGCAGTTCTTC. Translated, it gives CSARDLAGVAYNEQFF.

CDR3 DNA sequence: TGTGCCAGCAGCGCCAGGGGGCAGGAAGGTACGCAGTATTTT. Translating gives CASSARGQEGTQYF. This chain links TRBV9 with TRBJ2-3; the match to TRBD1 covers 8 bases. Germline V CDR1 and CDR2: SGDLS, YYNGEE. The CDR3 consists of 14 residues. Trimming cost V 3 bases and J 8 bases; bases outside gene matches: 8. The whole variable domain, filled in from reference TRBV9 and TRBJ2-3, reads DSGVTQTPKHLITATGQRVTLRCSPRSGDLSVYWYQQSLDQGLQFLIQYYNGEERAKGNILERFSAQQFPDLHSELNLSSLELGDSALYFCASSARGQEGTQYFGPGTRLTVL.

This clonotype was seen once. V gene TRBV20-1 combines with J gene TRBJ2-1, with D unclear. Germline V lookup: CDR1 DFQATT, CDR2 SNEGSKA (reference sequence). This CDR3 contains 13 residues. Trimming removed 6 bases at V and 0 bases at J, with 9 bases between. The CDR3 sequence: CSADIVSYNEQFF. DNA for the CDR3: TGCAGTGCAGACATAGTCTCCTACAATGAGCAGTTCTTC.

This sequence joins TRBV20-1 and TRBJ2-7; TRBD1 is a possible D gene (6 bases). The CDR3 has 14 amino acids. V was clipped by 0 bases and J by 4 bases, with 13 bases between them. Germline CDR1 and CDR2: DFQATT and SNEGSKA (reference sequence). The CDR3 DNA reads TGCAGTGCTAGAGATAGGGGGTTGACTTACGAGCAGTACTTC. This translates into CSARDRGLTYEQYF.

The chain employs TRBV20-1 and TRBJ2-1; tentative D call: TRBD2 (6 bases). The length of the CDR3 is 15 residues. Germline V gene lookup returns CDR1 DFQATT and CDR2 SNEGSKA (reference sequence). The V and J ends lost 6 bases and 7 bases respectively, with 22 bases between them. CDR3: CSAGVAAEKKNEQFF. The CDR3 nucleotides read TGCAGTGCAGGGGTAGCGGCGGAGAAGAAGAATGAGCAGTTCTTC.

This clonotype came up a few times. V and J are TRBV3-1 and TRBJ2-3; TRBD1 agrees at 7 bases. J lost 6 bases, V lost 0 bases, and 6 bases had no gene match. The germline V gene encodes CDR1 LGHDT and CDR2 YNNKEL (reference sequence). The CDR3 length is 15 residues. The CDR3 sequence is CASSQEGTAADTQYF. In DNA form, the CDR3 reads TGTGCCAGCAGCCAAGAAGGGACAGCCGCGGATACGCAGTATTTT.

V usage is TRBV20-1 and J usage is TRBJ2-7, with 9 bases aligning to TRBD1. The V segment lost 5 bases and the J segment 4 bases; nucleotides outside the gene matches: 6. The germline CDR1 and CDR2 sequences are DFQATT and SNEGSKA (reference sequence). The CDR3 totals 13 residues. CDR3 sequence: CSAGGQGYYEQYF. The CDR3 DNA reads as TGCAGTGCTGGGGGACAGGGATATTACGAGCAGTACTTC.

The chain couples TRBV5-1 to TRBJ2-3, with 9 positions matching TRBD2. V shed 3 bases, J shed 0 bases, and the junction held 5 bases outside the gene matches. CDR1 and CDR2 from the germline V gene are SGHRS and YFSETQ. This CDR3 has 16 amino acids. The CDR3 nucleotides are TGCGCCAGCAGCTCAGGGACTAGCAGTAGCACAGATACGCAGTATTTT. Translation gives CASSSGTSSSTDTQYF.

This sequence joins TRBV29-1 and TRBJ2-3; no firm D call. Trimming removed 1 base at V and 4 bases at J, with 9 bases between. The germline V gene has CDR1 SQVTM and CDR2 ANQGSEA. This CDR3 region has 13 residues. The CDR3 DNA reads TGCAGCGTTGAAGTAGGATTCGCAGATACGCAGTATTTT. Amino acid sequence: CSVEVGFADTQYF.

The chain recombines TRBV5-6 with TRBJ1-1, with 7 bases that match TRBD1. The germline CDR1 and CDR2 sequences are SGHDT and YYEEEE. This CDR3 contains 19 residues. With 4 bases clipped from V and 3 bases from J, the junction kept 21 bases outside the gene matches. DNA for the CDR3: TGTGCCAGCAGCCCACCATTGACAGGGAGTATGGACTATGACACTGAAGCTTTCTTT. Its protein product is CASSPPLTGSMDYDTEAFF.

A single count supports this clonotype. CDR3 sequence reads: CSAREDTGPLEAFF. As DNA, the CDR3 is TGCAGTGCTAGAGAAGACACCGGTCCGCTTGAAGCTTTCTTT. This chain uses TRBV20-1 with TRBJ1-1; D not certain. Trimming pared 0 bases from V and 7 bases from J, leaving 15 bases between. CDR1 DFQATT and CDR2 SNEGSKA come from the germline V gene (reference sequence). CDR3 size: 14 residues.

This sequence joins TRBV7-2 and TRBJ2-1; D uncertain. The CDR3 extends over 13 amino acids. Trimming took 1 base from V and 13 from J, leaving 14 bases between them. CDR1 and CDR2 (germline): SGHTA, FQGNSA. In DNA, the CDR3 is TGTGCCAGCAGCTTAGGCGAGTTCTTAAGTCAGTTCTTC. Translating gives CASSLGEFLSQFF.

The chain is built from TRBV19 and TRBJ2-4; 10 bases map to TRBD2. This CDR3 is built from 13 residues. J was trimmed by 8 bases and V by 3 bases; bases with no gene match: 1. Per germline, CDR1 LNHDA and CDR2 SQIVND (reference sequence). In DNA form, the CDR3 reads TGTGCCAGTAGTATTGGACTAGCGGACATTCAGTACTTC. Its translation: CASSIGLADIQYF.

The rearrangement joins TRBV20-1 to TRBJ2-5; perhaps TRBD2 as D (6 bases). This CDR3 contains 13 residues. Trimming removed 3 bases at V and 2 bases at J, with 10 bases between. CDR1 and CDR2 (germline): DFQATT, SNEGSKA (reference sequence). DNA of the CDR3: TGCAGTGCTAGGGGACTTCAGCAAGAGACCCAGTACTTC. Translated, it gives CSARGLQQETQYF.

This sequence joins TRBV29-1 and TRBJ2-7; D assignment may be TRBD1 or TRBD2 (5 bases each). The germline CDR1 and CDR2 sequences are SQVTM and ANQGSEA. V was pared by 7 bases and J by 1 base, with 14 bases between. This CDR3 region has 13 residues. CDR3 bases: TGCAGCGCGGGGCAGGGAGAATCCTACGAGCAGTACTTC. Protein product: CSAGQGESYEQYF.

This chain joins TRBV6-2 or TRBV6-3 and TRBJ2-3; 9 bases agree with TRBD1. Unmatched junction bases numbered 9, after V lost 5 bases and J lost 3 bases. Germline CDR1 MNHEY, CDR2 SVGEGT. The CDR3 runs 16 residues. DNA for the CDR3: TGTGCCAGCAGTGATGAACCGGGACAGGGAACAGATACGCAGTATTTT. Translated: CASSDEPGQGTDTQYF.